These 21 T cell receptor beta chains were all obtained from the same sample, sequenced in a study of Ad26.COV2.S vaccination and SARS-CoV-2 variants. Treatment specified: about 20 received Ad26.COV2.S at low or high dose, single or two shots; about 5 received placebo; per-sample allocation not given. On day 63 after the first injection, vaccine and placebo recipients gave samples. Assay used: immunoSEQ multiplex PCR; TCRdb lists only in-frame clones, some missing. The sample holds fewer than 500,000 clones; 89% are singletons and the top ten take approximately 2.5%. This specimen was peripheral blood, taken in a trial of Ad26.COV2.S vaccine versus placebo. These receptors all stem from a person aged 18-60 years who received the Ad26.COV2.S COVID-19 vaccine or a placebo.

CDR3 protein: CATSDFNPNEQFF. CDR3 nucleotide sequence: TGTGCCACCAGTGATTTTAATCCCAATGAGCAGTTCTTC. The gene calls are TRBV24-1 and TRBJ2-1; D gene ambiguous. V was clipped by 1 base and J by 6 bases, with 6 bases between them. CDR3 length: 13 amino acids. Germline V gene sequence: CDR1 KGHDR, CDR2 SFDVKD.

This clone has a handful of counts. The chain uses TRBV6-6 and TRBJ2-7; 12 nucleotides align to TRBD1. In germline, CDR1 is MNHNY, CDR2 SVGAGI (reference sequence). V lost 2 bases, J lost 4 bases, and 3 bases stayed unmatched. This CDR3 is built from 15 residues. CDR3 nucleotide sequence: TGTGCCAGCAGTTACGGGACAGGGGGCGAGTACGAGCAGTACGTC. As protein: CASSYGTGGEYEQYV.

This rearrangement joins TRBV18 to TRBJ2-3; D ambiguous. Germline CDR1 is KGHSH and CDR2 is LQKENI. V lost 8 bases, J lost 0 bases, and 15 bases lay in between. The CDR3 contains 15 residues. CDR3 amino acids: CASESQDPSTDTQYF. The CDR3 DNA is TGTGCCAGCGAAAGCCAGGACCCTAGCACAGATACGCAGTATTTT. Complete variable domain (other parts from reference TRBV18 and TRBJ2-3): NAGVMQNPRHLVRRRGQEARLRCSPMKGHSHVYWYRQLPEEGLKFMVYLQKENIIDESGMPKERFSAEFPKEGPSILRIQQVVRGDSAAYFCASESQDPSTDTQYFGPGTRLTVL.

The chain is built from TRBV28 and TRBJ1-6; D gene unclear. The CDR3 length is 12 residues. V gave up 2 bases and J gave up 14 bases, with 10 bases separating them. CDR1 and CDR2 from the germline V gene are MDHEN and SYDVKM. The CDR3 DNA sequence: TGTGCCAGCAGTTTAGTCGGGTCAGCCCTCCACTTT. It is translated as CASSLVGSALHF. Based on the CDR3 plus reference TRBV28 and TRBJ1-6, the full variable domain is DVKVTQSSRYLVKRTGEKVFLECVQDMDHENMFWYRQDPGLGLRLIYFSYDVKMKEKGDIPEGYSVSREKKERFSLILESASTNQTSMYLCASSLVGSALHFGNGTRLTVT.

The chain recombines TRBV25-1 with TRBJ1-2; D is perhaps TRBD1 (5 bases). This CDR3 has 16 residues. V dropped 4 bases and J dropped 4 bases, with 19 bases sitting between them. The germline V gene encodes CDR1 MGHDK and CDR2 SYGVNS. The CDR3 DNA sequence: TGTGCCAGCAGTGGCCCTCCCTGGGCAGGGTCCTATGGCTACACCTTC. Amino acid sequence: CASSGPPWAGSYGYTF.

The chain employs TRBV10-3 and TRBJ1-1, with no clear D. CDR1 and CDR2 (germline): ENHRY, SYGVKD. The CDR3 totals 13 residues. Written as DNA, the CDR3 is TGTGCGATCCAGTTCGAGCTAGGGACTGAAGCTTTCTTT. Residues: CAIQFELGTEAFF.

This clone was detected once. The J gene is TRBJ2-3, the V gene TRBV6-4, with 8 bases aligning to TRBD2. CDR1 is MRHNA and CDR2 is SNTAGT in the germline V gene. CDR3 length: 15 residues. V was pared by 0 bases and J by 4 bases, with 3 bases of the junction left unmatched. CDR3 nucleotide sequence: TGTGCCAGCAGTGACTCGTCGGGAGGGCCAGATACGCAGTATTTT. Protein product: CASSDSSGGPDTQYF.

The V call is TRBV3-1 (or the pseudogene TRBV3-2), the J call TRBJ2-3; D remains ambiguous. Trimming left V 5 bases short and J 6 bases short, with 9 bases between. CDR3 length equals 12 residues. Germline CDR1 LGHDT, CDR2 YNNKEL (reference sequence). The CDR3, as DNA: TGTGCCAGCAGCGAGGTTGCGGATACGCAGTATTTT. Translating gives CASSEVADTQYF.

V usage is TRBV7-2 and J usage is TRBJ2-4, with D possibly matching TRBD1 (6 bases). V dropped 4 bases and J dropped 4 bases, with 17 bases sitting between them. The CDR3 is 16 amino acids. Germline values: CDR1 SGHTA, CDR2 FQGNSA. This CDR3 is CASSSHPAQGKNIQYF. As DNA, the CDR3 is TGTGCCAGCAGCTCCCATCCCGCACAGGGAAAAAACATTCAGTACTTC.

This chain joins TRBV3-1 (or the pseudogene TRBV3-2) and TRBJ1-1, with 8 bases identical to TRBD1. Germline trimming cut 3 bases from V and 5 bases from J; bases unmatched to any gene: 8. CDR3 size: 15 residues. Germline V CDR1 and CDR2: LGHDT, YNNKEL (reference sequence). This chain's CDR3 is CASSHWTGFDTEAFF. In DNA form, the CDR3 reads TGTGCCAGCAGCCACTGGACAGGGTTTGATACTGAAGCTTTCTTT.

The CDR3 nucleotides are TGTGCCAGCAGCTTAGCGTTGCAGGCAGGCACAGATACGCAGTATTTT. Translating gives CASSLALQAGTDTQYF. This chain connects TRBV7-9 to TRBJ2-3; D call uncertain. Trimming pared 0 bases from V and 1 base from J, leaving 11 bases between. The CDR3 sequence is 16 residues long. CDR1 is SEHNR and CDR2 is FQNEAQ in the germline V gene (reference sequence).

CDR3: CASSSPRGGRANYGYTF. CDR3 coding DNA: TGTGCCAGCAGCTCCCCCCGGGGGGGGAGAGCTAACTATGGCTACACCTTC. The chain has TRBV11-2 and TRBJ1-2; tentative D call: TRBD1 (5 bases). The CDR3 has 17 residues. CDR1 is SGHAT, CDR2 FQNNGV, per germline. Trimming removed 4 bases at V and 0 bases at J, with 18 bases between.

The chain combines TRBV13 with TRBJ2-3; 12 bases are a match to TRBD2. V lost 5 bases and J lost 4; bases outside the gene matches: 4. Germline values: CDR1 PRHDT, CDR2 FYEKMQ (reference sequence). The CDR3 is 15 residues long. The CDR3 DNA is TGTGCCAGCAGCCCTAGCGGGAGGGCCCCAGATACGCAGTATTTT. Protein product: CASSPSGRAPDTQYF.

The V call is TRBV9, the J call TRBJ1-1; the D gene is possibly TRBD1 (5 bases). Germline V gene lookup returns CDR1 SGDLS and CDR2 YYNGEE. Trimming left V 3 bases short and J 4 bases short, with 16 bases between. The CDR3 spans 15 residues. The CDR3: CASSAGGGESTEAFF. The CDR3 DNA is TGTGCCAGCAGCGCCGGAGGAGGGGAAAGCACTGAAGCTTTCTTT.

This chain links TRBV9 with TRBJ2-7, with D possibly being TRBD1 (6 bases). The CDR3 runs 14 residues. Germline CDR1 reads SGDLS; CDR2 reads YYNGEE. Trimming took off 3 bases at V and 5 bases at J, with 15 bases between the two ends. The CDR3 here is CASSANTWTDEQYF. CDR3 DNA sequence: TGTGCCAGCAGCGCAAATACTTGGACAGACGAGCAGTACTTC.

The V and J genes are TRBV4-2 and TRBJ1-1, with unresolved D. The V gene lost 0 bases and the J gene lost 5 bases, with 13 bases spanning the gap. This CDR3 is 15 amino acids long. From germline, CDR1 is LGHNA and CDR2 YNFKEQ. The chain's CDR3 is CASSQENHTKTEAFF. CDR3 in DNA: TGTGCCAGCAGCCAAGAGAACCACACGAAGACTGAAGCTTTCTTT.

This clone was observed a few times. V gene TRBV23-1 combines with J gene TRBJ1-2; TRBD1 matches 8 bases. TRBV23-1 is an ORF, and what it does is uncertain. The CDR3 is 19 residues long. V dropped 10 bases and J dropped 5; count of bases not matched to a gene: 27. The CDR3 coding sequence is TGCGCCACCTCCACCTCTAGTGGGGACAGGCCAAAAGTCGGATATGGCTACACCTTC. Translated, it gives CATSTSSGDRPKVGYGYTF.

This CDR3 reads CASSLAGRPSEGGYTF. Here the CDR3 DNA reads TGTGCCAGCAGCTTAGCGGGACGGCCGTCGGAAGGGGGCTACACCTTC. This chain uses TRBV7-9 with TRBJ1-2, with D possibly being TRBD1 (5 bases). From germline, CDR1 is SEHNR and CDR2 FQNEAQ (reference sequence). V was pared by 0 bases and J by 8 bases, with 19 bases between. CDR3 length: 16 residues.

The chain has TRBV5-4 and TRBJ2-1; TRBD2 matches 7 bases. This CDR3 region has 15 residues. V trimming: 4 bases; J trimming: 0 bases; junction bases outside the gene matches: 4. From germline, CDR1 is SGHNT and CDR2 YYREEE (reference sequence). The CDR3 is CASSPTSDSYNEQFF. The CDR3 nucleotides read TGTGCCAGCAGCCCTACTAGCGACTCCTACAATGAGCAGTTCTTC.

The chain uses TRBV7-2 and TRBJ1-4; 9 bases align to TRBD1. V shed 6 bases and J 4 bases; nucleotides not matched to a gene: 12. The CDR3 contains 17 residues. CDR1 is SGHTA, CDR2 FQGNSA, per germline. DNA of the CDR3: TGTGCCAGCAGTCCGGGACAGGGACGTCCCTATAATGAAAAACTGTTTTTT. Translation: CASSPGQGRPYNEKLFF.

The chain recombines TRBV7-2 with TRBJ2-3; 9 nucleotides align to TRBD2. Germline trimming cut 5 bases from V and 3 bases from J; bases unmatched to any gene: 6. This CDR3 is 15 amino acids long. Germline V gives CDR1 SGHTA, CDR2 FQGNSA. CDR3 in DNA: TGTGCCAGCAGCCCGTTAGCGGGAGTAACAGATACGCAGTATTTT. It codes for CASSPLAGVTDTQYF. Combining the CDR3 with reference TRBV7-2 and TRBJ2-3 gives the whole variable domain GAGVSQSPSNKVTEKGKDVELRCDPISGHTALYWYRQSLGQGLEFLIYFQGNSAPDKSGLPSDRFSAERTGGSVSTLTIQRTQQEDSAVYLCASSPLAGVTDTQYFGPGTRLTVL.